These 3 T cell receptor beta chains share one sample of origin, sequenced in a study of blood T cell repertoires in COVID-19. The table came from immunoSEQ multiplex PCR; TCRdb's copy has only in-frame clones and leaves some out. Here the sample spans about 240,000 clones, around four fifths being singletons. The sample was peripheral blood. These receptors were obtained from a woman between 55 and 75 years old with active or convalescent COVID-19.

The rearrangement joins TRBV5-1 to TRBJ2-3, with D possibly TRBD2 on 5 matching bases. The CDR3 totals 15 residues. Germline CDR1 SGHRS, CDR2 YFSETQ. The V end lost 1 base, the J end lost 10 bases, and 19 bases lay between the germline ends. The CDR3 DNA sequence: TGCGCCAGCAGCTTGTATATGTCCCCCGCAGCGGCGCAGTATTTT. Amino acids: CASSLYMSPAAAQYF.

J is TRBJ2-3 and V is TRBV7-9; a weak D match, TRBD2 (7 bases). The V end lost 3 bases, the J end lost 6 bases, and 19 bases lay between the germline ends. The CDR3 length is 16 residues. Germline assignment: CDR1 SEHNR and CDR2 FQNEAQ (reference sequence). The CDR3 region is CASSFHGGRAFDTQYF. CDR3 in DNA: TGTGCCAGCAGCTTCCACGGGGGGCGGGCGTTCGATACGCAGTATTTT.

This chain uses TRBV28 with TRBJ1-5; D is undetermined. V lost 5 bases to trimming and J lost 9 bases, with 14 bases between them. In germline, CDR1 is MDHEN, CDR2 SYDVKM. The CDR3 consists of 13 residues. The CDR3 DNA reads TGTGCCAGCAGTCCGACCCGGGTGCGGCCCCAGCATTTT. Residues: CASSPTRVRPQHF.